These 23 T cell receptor beta chains share one sample of origin, sequenced in a study of cytotoxic CD8 clonotypes in ibrutinib-treated CLL. Profiled with immunoSEQ multiplex PCR; TCRdb holds only in-frame clones, not every one. Of more than 200,000 clones listed, under 80% were seen once; the top ten hold over 15%. The source was PBMCs, collected after 24 months of ibrutinib treatment. Receptor source: a human donor with chronic lymphocytic leukemia.

The chain carries TRBV15 and TRBJ2-7; tentatively, D is TRBD1 or TRBD2 (5 bases each). The CDR3 is 17 amino acids. Trimming shortened V by 4 bases and J by 3 bases, and 22 bases separated the two germline ends. Germline CDR1 is LNHNV and CDR2 is YYDKDF (reference sequence). CDR3 sequence: CATSTLTHSRGDYEQYF. The CDR3 DNA reads TGTGCCACCAGCACCCTGACCCATAGTAGGGGAGACTACGAGCAGTACTTC.

The gene calls are TRBV9 and TRBJ2-3; D unresolved. Trimming removed 0 bases from V and 1 base from J, with 3 bases in between. CDR1 and CDR2 from the germline V gene are SGDLS and YYNGEE. The CDR3 loop spans 13 amino acids. In DNA form, the CDR3 reads TGTGCCAGCAGCGTAGTGGGCACAGATACGCAGTATTTT. It yields the protein CASSVVGTDTQYF.

This clone was observed a few times. The rearrangement links TRBV6-6 to TRBJ2-1; the D gene is possibly TRBD2 (5 bases). Germline loops: CDR1 MNHNY, CDR2 SVGAGI (reference sequence). The CDR3 sequence is 15 residues long. The V and J ends lost 6 bases and 7 bases respectively, with 19 bases between them. CDR3 loop: CASRTGQDSGNEQFF. CDR3 DNA: TGTGCCAGCAGGACCGGTCAGGACTCCGGGAATGAGCAGTTCTTC.

The V gene is TRBV11-2, the J gene TRBJ1-2, with D perhaps matching TRBD1 (5 bases). Germline V gene data show CDR1 as SGHAT and CDR2 as FQNNGV. Between the trimmed V and J ends, which lost 3 bases and 3 bases, there was a span of 14 bases. The length of the CDR3 is 15 residues. The CDR3 nucleotides read TGTGCCAGCAGCTTCGGGACGGGAAATTACTATGGCTACACCTTC. As protein: CASSFGTGNYYGYTF.

This clone has only one observation. The rearrangement joins TRBV13 to TRBJ2-3; 7 bases map to TRBD2. The length of the CDR3 is 17 residues. The trim removed 4 bases at V and 4 bases at J, leaving 14 bases unmatched. Germline CDR1 reads PRHDT; CDR2 reads FYEKMQ (reference sequence). CDR3 DNA sequence: TGTGCCAGCAGCTCGGACCAAATGCTAGCGGATGCAGATACGCAGTATTTT. This gives the protein CASSSDQMLADADTQYF.

The V gene is TRBV6-5, the J gene TRBJ2-7; no definite D call. This CDR3 region has 14 residues. Deletions cut 4 bases from V and 2 bases from J, with 12 bases between. Germline V gene lookup returns CDR1 MNHEY and CDR2 SVGAGI. CDR3 region: CASSSSARTYEQYF. The CDR3 nucleotides read TGTGCCAGCAGTTCCTCCGCCAGGACCTACGAGCAGTACTTC.

CDR3 residues: CASSQAGLAGAQGTQYF. CDR3 DNA sequence: TGTGCCAGCAGCCAAGCCGGGCTAGCGGGAGCTCAGGGTACGCAGTATTTT. The chain uses TRBV14 and TRBJ2-3, with 10 bases matching TRBD2. Germline values: CDR1 SGHDN, CDR2 FVKESK. V gave up 1 base and J gave up 8 bases; unmatched junction bases: 12. This CDR3 spans 17 amino acids.

This sequence joins TRBV6-5 and TRBJ2-3; the D is unclear. Germline loops: CDR1 MNHEY, CDR2 SVGAGI. V lost 0 bases to trimming and J lost 4 bases, with 8 bases between them. The CDR3 is made up of 14 amino acids. The CDR3 sequence: CASSYSSRADTQYF. In nucleotides, the CDR3 is TGTGCCAGCAGTTACTCTTCCCGGGCAGATACGCAGTATTTT.

The genes are TRBV7-9 and TRBJ1-4; D call uncertain. There are 16 residues in the CDR3. V lost 7 bases to trimming and J lost 5 bases, with 20 bases between them. CDR1 SEHNR and CDR2 FQNEAQ come from the germline V gene (reference sequence). In DNA form, the CDR3 reads TGTGCCAGCAAGTTCTCTGGAGGAATTGGAAATGAAAAACTGTTTTTT. Its translation is CASKFSGGIGNEKLFF. Full variable domain (missing parts from reference TRBV7-9 and TRBJ1-4): DTGVSQNPRHKITKRGQNVTFRCDPISEHNRLYWYRQTLGQGPEFLTYFQNEAQLEKSRLLSDRFSAERPKGSFSTLEIQRTEQGDSAMYLCASKFSGGIGNEKLFFGSGTQLSVL.

The J gene is TRBJ2-7, the V gene TRBV11-2; D is ambiguous. The CDR3 is made up of 13 amino acids. Germline V gives CDR1 SGHAT, CDR2 FQNNGV. Trimming took off 6 bases at V and 2 bases at J, with 11 bases between the two ends. The CDR3 DNA follows: TGTGCCAGCAGTCCTGGGGATACCTACGAGCAGTACTTC. It translates to CASSPGDTYEQYF.

This clone was picked up a small number of times. The J gene is TRBJ1-2, the V gene TRBV7-2, with D perhaps TRBD1 (6 bases). Trimming removed 4 bases from V and 6 bases from J, with 15 bases in between. The CDR3 length is 14 residues. The germline CDR1 and CDR2 sequences are SGHTA and FQGNSA. The DNA for the CDR3 is TGTGCCAGCAGCTCAACAGGGAGTTCGGATGGCTACACCTTC. The encoded protein is CASSSTGSSDGYTF.

This clone has a handful of counts. V usage is TRBV4-1 and J usage is TRBJ2-1; 8 bases agree with TRBD1. Germline values: CDR1 MGHRA, CDR2 YSYEKL. This CDR3 spans 16 amino acids. V trimming: 3 bases; J trimming: 9 bases; junction bases outside the gene matches: 13. The CDR3 DNA reads as TGCGCCAGCAGCCATGGGGACAGGTCAGGGTACGGTGAGCAGTTCTTC. Translated, it gives CASSHGDRSGYGEQFF.

The chain couples TRBV2 to TRBJ2-1; the D gene could be TRBD1 or TRBD2 (5 bases each). Germline V lookup: CDR1 SNHLY, CDR2 FYNNEI. There are 12 residues in the CDR3. Trimming took off 8 bases at V and 7 bases at J, with 12 bases between the two ends. The CDR3 DNA reads as TGTGCCAGCGTGGGGGAGTTGAATGAGCAGTTCTTC. Encoded protein: CASVGELNEQFF.

The rearrangement links TRBV18 to TRBJ1-5; D remains unclear. The CDR3 runs to 13 residues. Deletions cut 5 bases from V and 4 bases from J, with 9 bases between. Germline values: CDR1 KGHSH, CDR2 LQKENI. CDR3 bases: TGTGCCAGCTCAATAAGCCAGAATCAGCCCCAGCATTTT. It specifies CASSISQNQPQHF.

The genes are TRBV18 and TRBJ2-2; the D gene could be TRBD1 or TRBD2 (5 bases each). The CDR3 length is 16 residues. V was cut by 4 bases and J by 6 bases, with 18 bases left in between. Germline V gene lookup returns CDR1 KGHSH and CDR2 LQKENI. CDR3 bases: TGTGCCAGCTCACATAAGGGGACCCTCAGTGCCGGGGAGCTGTTTTTT. It translates to CASSHKGTLSAGELFF.

The chain has TRBV11-2 and TRBJ1-2, with D hard to call. V shed 5 bases and J shed 2 bases, with 9 bases lying between them. In germline, CDR1 is SGHAT, CDR2 FQNNGV. This CDR3 contains 13 residues. The CDR3 coding sequence is TGTGCCAGCAGCCCCTTAGGAAACTATGGCTACACCTTC. Amino acids: CASSPLGNYGYTF.

The CDR3 bases are TGCAGCAATAAGGGAGGGGCCACAGATACGCAGTATTTT. Protein product: CSNKGGATDTQYF. The genes are TRBV29-1 and TRBJ2-3; 7 bases agree with TRBD2. The CDR3 runs 13 residues. Germline CDR1 SQVTM, CDR2 ANQGSEA. The V gene end was trimmed by 8 bases and the J gene end by 2 bases; junction bases not matched to a gene: 7.

The rearrangement joins TRBV28 to TRBJ2-1; D remains ambiguous. V gave up 4 bases and J gave up 7 bases, with 14 bases separating them. Germline-derived CDR1 and CDR2 are MDHEN and SYDVKM. The CDR3 covers 14 residues. CDR3 loop: CASSSFSIGNEQFF. CDR3 in DNA: TGTGCCAGCAGTTCGTTTTCCATTGGGAATGAGCAGTTCTTC.

The J gene is TRBJ1-1, the V gene TRBV29-1; 7 bases align to TRBD1. The CDR3 totals 16 residues. The germline V gene encodes CDR1 SQVTM and CDR2 ANQGSEA. The junction had 10 bases not matched to a gene; V was cut back by 3 bases and J by 0 bases. The CDR3 DNA follows: TGCAGCGTTGAGGGGCTGGCAGGGGGGATGAACACTGAAGCTTTCTTT. Its protein is CSVEGLAGGMNTEAFF. Full variable domain (rest looked up from reference TRBV29-1 and TRBJ1-1): SAVISQKPSRDICQRGTSLTIQCQVDSQVTMMFWYRQQPGQSLTLIATANQGSEATYESGFVIDKFPISRPNLTFSTLTVSNMSPEDSSIYLCSVEGLAGGMNTEAFFGQGTRLTVV.

The rearrangement uses TRBV9 and TRBJ2-1; 10 bases are shared with TRBD2. With V trimmed by 0 bases and J by 7 bases, 4 bases remained unmatched. The CDR3 sequence is 15 residues long. Germline CDR1 and CDR2: SGDLS and YYNGEE. CDR3: CASSVASSGSNEQFF. In DNA, the CDR3 is TGTGCCAGCAGCGTAGCCTCTAGCGGGAGTAATGAGCAGTTCTTC.

The chain uses TRBV2 and TRBJ2-3; D is ambiguous. The CDR3 is 12 residues long. CDR1 and CDR2 from the germline V gene are SNHLY and FYNNEI. Trimming left V 2 bases short and J 8 bases short, with 8 bases between. The CDR3 nucleotides are TGTGCCAGCAGTGAAATGATACCTACGCAGTATTTT. Its protein product is CASSEMIPTQYF.

This clone was found once. The chain is built from TRBV30 and TRBJ2-5, with 7 positions matching TRBD1. The J segment lost 5 bases and the V segment lost 0 bases, leaving 12 bases of the junction unmatched. In germline, CDR1 is GTSNPN, CDR2 SVGIG (reference sequence). This CDR3 comprises 16 residues. The CDR3 protein is CAWSVGLKGGVETQYF. The DNA for the CDR3 is TGTGCCTGGAGTGTCGGTTTGAAAGGGGGCGTTGAGACCCAGTACTTC.

The gene calls are TRBV29-1 and TRBJ2-1; no clear D. This CDR3 is built from 14 residues. Germline CDR1 and CDR2: SQVTM and ANQGSEA. V shed 7 bases and J shed 0 bases, with 13 bases lying between them. The CDR3 reads CSDYSSSSYNEQFF. Written as DNA, the CDR3 is TGCAGCGACTACTCGAGTAGCTCCTACAATGAGCAGTTCTTC.